A selection of T cell receptor beta chains follows, all from one sample in a study of T cell responses to AZD1222 COVID-19 vaccine. Data came from immunoSEQ multiplex PCR; TCRdb stores just in-frame clones and leaves some out. This sample has under 150,000 clones; roughly 91% occur once, and the top ten carry around 5.4%. Sequences were derived from peripheral blood, sampled on day 0 of AZD1222 vaccination. Receptors were obtained from an adult in good health. CDR3s include the opening cysteine and the closing phenylalanine or tryptophan. D genes are given only for firm matches. Clone size, where shown, is once, few, many, or a class for clones that have expanded.

clone size,J gene,D gene,V gene,CDR3 protein,CDR3 DNA
.,TRBJ1-6,.,TRBV4-1,CASSPLGTDNSPLHF,TGCGCCAGCAGCCCCCTGGGGACCGACAATTCACCCCTCCACTTT
.,TRBJ2-7,TRBD2,TRBV11-2,CASSLLAGYEQYF,TGTGCCAGCAGCTTATTAGCGGGCTACGAGCAGTACTTC
.,TRBJ2-7,.,TRBV14,CASSPAQGQSKQYF,TGTGCCAGCAGCCCGGCGCAGGGGCAAAGCAAGCAGTACTTC
.,TRBJ2-7,TRBD1,TRBV29-1,CSVEDPRTGDYEQYF,TGCAGCGTTGAAGATCCGAGGACAGGAGACTACGAGCAGTACTTC
.,TRBJ1-5,.,TRBV7-2,CASSLGGGKQPQHF,TGTGCCAGCAGCTTAGGGGGGGGTAAACAGCCCCAGCATTTT
.,TRBJ2-1,.,TRBV28,CASTTTGHNEQFF,TGTGCCAGCACCACTACAGGGCACAATGAGCAGTTCTTC
.,TRBJ1-1,.,TRBV3-1/TRBV3-2,CASSPWTENTEAFF,TGTGCCAGCAGCCCCTGGACAGAGAACACTGAAGCTTTCTTT
once,TRBJ2-7,.,TRBV29-1,CSVAAGRNEQYF,TGCAGCGTTGCGGCCGGGCGGAACGAGCAGTACTTC
.,TRBJ2-1,TRBD2,TRBV29-1,CSVGLAGQGGEQFF,TGCAGCGTTGGACTAGCGGGCCAGGGGGGTGAGCAGTTCTTC
.,TRBJ1-4,.,TRBV6-6,CASSPGRSNEKLFF,TGTGCCAGCAGTCCCGGAAGGAGTAATGAAAAACTGTTTTTT
.,TRBJ1-4,TRBD1,TRBV18,CASHTAGTGNEKLFF,TGTGCCAGCCATACGGCGGGGACAGGGAATGAAAAACTGTTTTTT
.,TRBJ2-7,.,TRBV29-1,CSVDLGVEQYF,TGCAGCGTTGACCTAGGGGTCGAGCAGTACTTC
.,TRBJ1-5,.,TRBV6-6,CASTRGVSNQPQHF,TGTGCCAGCACCCGTGGGGTTAGCAATCAGCCCCAGCATTTT
.,TRBJ1-2,.,TRBV12-3/TRBV12-4,CASSSRVLEGYTF,TGTGCCAGCAGTTCAAGGGTGTTAGAAGGCTACACCTTC
.,TRBJ2-2,TRBD2,TRBV9,CASSVARAGGRTGELFF,TGTGCCAGCAGCGTAGCTAGGGCGGGAGGAAGGACCGGGGAGCTGTTTTTT
.,TRBJ2-7,.,TRBV7-2,CASSPNRDTISEQYF,TGTGCCAGCAGCCCGAACCGGGACACAATTTCCGAGCAGTACTTC
few,TRBJ2-3,TRBD2,TRBV14,CASSPLAGGFTDTQYF,TGTGCCAGCAGCCCCCTAGCGGGGGGGTTCACAGATACGCAGTATTTT
.,TRBJ2-1,TRBD1,TRBV5-1,CASSLGTGSHEQFF,TGCGCCAGCAGCTTGGGGACAGGTTCGCATGAGCAGTTCTTC
.,TRBJ1-5,TRBD1,TRBV10-3,CAISGEGANQPQHF,TGTGCCATCAGTGGAGAGGGGGCGAATCAGCCCCAGCATTTT
.,TRBJ2-1,TRBD2,TRBV6-5,CASRGSGGNGEQFF,TGTGCCAGCAGAGGTAGCGGGGGGAACGGTGAGCAGTTCTTC
.,TRBJ2-7,.,TRBV9,CASSPVGGLSYEQYF,TGTGCCAGCAGCCCCGTCGGGGGCCTGTCCTACGAGCAGTACTTC
.,TRBJ1-1,.,TRBV4-1,CASSQRDTLNTEAFF,TGCGCCAGCAGCCAAAGGGACACGCTGAACACTGAAGCTTTCTTT
.,TRBJ1-1,.,TRBV6-5,CASSYGKWTEAFF,TGTGCCAGCAGTTACGGGAAGTGGACTGAAGCTTTCTTT
.,TRBJ2-1,.,TRBV7-9,CASSLEGGAYNEQFF,TGTGCCAGCAGCTTAGAGGGCGGGGCTTACAATGAGCAGTTCTTC
.,TRBJ1-5,TRBD1,TRBV27,CASSSSGTGINQPQHF,TGTGCCAGCAGTTCCTCCGGGACAGGGATCAATCAGCCCCAGCATTTT
.,TRBJ2-1,TRBD2,TRBV7-6,CASSPRASGSLSYNEQFF,TGTGCCAGCAGCCCTCGGGCTAGCGGGAGCCTCAGCTACAATGAGCAGTTCTTC
.,TRBJ1-4,TRBD1,TRBV5-1,CASSYSGTGEEKLFF,TGCGCCAGCAGCTACTCCGGGACAGGGGAGGAAAAACTGTTTTTT
.,TRBJ2-2,.,TRBV19,CASSIGGTGELFF,TGTGCCAGTAGTATTGGGGGGACCGGGGAGCTGTTTTTT
.,TRBJ2-1,.,TRBV6-5,CASGRVRFYNEQFF,TGTGCCAGCGGCCGGGTACGATTTTACAATGAGCAGTTCTTC
.,TRBJ1-1,TRBD1,TRBV6-2/TRBV6-3,CASSYLSGQGNTEAFF,TGTGCCAGCAGTTACCTTTCAGGACAGGGAAACACTGAAGCTTTCTTT
.,TRBJ2-3,.,TRBV9,CASSVSGSTDTQYF,TGTGCCAGCAGCGTATCTGGTAGCACAGATACGCAGTATTTT
.,TRBJ2-2,.,TRBV11-3,CASSRGPNTGELFF,TGTGCCAGCAGCCGCGGGCCGAACACCGGGGAGCTGTTTTTT
.,TRBJ1-2,.,TRBV12-3/TRBV12-4,CASSLKGYGYTF,TGTGCCAGCAGTTTAAAGGGCTATGGCTACACCTTC
.,TRBJ2-1,.,TRBV18,CASSPPFNEQFF,TGTGCCAGCTCACCACCGTTCAATGAGCAGTTCTTC
.,TRBJ2-7,.,TRBV2,CASTHSRDSKAYEQYF,TGTGCCAGCACCCACTCACGGGACTCTAAGGCCTACGAGCAGTACTTC
.,TRBJ2-5,.,TRBV3-1/TRBV3-2,CASSQDRSGVKVETQYF,TGTGCCAGCAGCCAAGATAGAAGCGGAGTCAAAGTGGAGACCCAGTACTTC
.,TRBJ1-1,TRBD1,TRBV3-1/TRBV3-2,CASSRDRATEAFF,TGTGCCAGCAGCCGGGACAGGGCAACTGAAGCTTTCTTT
.,TRBJ2-7,.,TRBV2,CASSSGFEQYF,TGTGCCAGCAGTTCGGGGTTCGAGCAGTACTTC
.,TRBJ2-7,.,TRBV7-8,CASSLEEKSEQYF,TGTGCCAGCAGCCTCGAGGAGAAAAGCGAGCAGTACTTC
.,TRBJ2-1,TRBD2,TRBV30,CAWRGGRAAYNEQFF,TGTGCCTGGAGGGGCGGGAGGGCCGCCTACAATGAGCAGTTCTTC
.,TRBJ2-7,.,TRBV14,CASSQVGRVYEQYF,TGTGCCAGCAGCCAAGTGGGCAGGGTGTACGAGCAGTACTTC
.,TRBJ2-1,TRBD2,TRBV9,CASSARTSGIYNEQFF,TGTGCCAGCAGCGCGAGGACTAGCGGGATCTACAATGAGCAGTTCTTC
.,TRBJ2-1,.,TRBV11-2,CASSPLRGPSYNEQFF,TGTGCCAGCAGCCCCCTGAGGGGACCAAGTTACAATGAGCAGTTCTTC
.,TRBJ2-7,.,TRBV3-1/TRBV3-2,CASTPGYGYEQYF,TGTGCCAGCACCCCGGGGTATGGCTACGAGCAGTACTTC
.,TRBJ2-1,TRBD2,TRBV11-2,CASRAPLAGGYNEQFF,TGTGCCAGCAGGGCCCCCTTAGCGGGAGGATACAATGAGCAGTTCTTC
.,TRBJ2-2,.,TRBV9,CASSVGGISWGGELFF,TGTGCCAGCAGCGTAGGCGGAATCAGCTGGGGCGGGGAGCTGTTTTTT
.,TRBJ1-3,TRBD1,TRBV9,CASSVGGTVISGNTIYF,TGTGCCAGCAGCGTAGGAGGGACAGTCATCTCTGGAAACACCATATATTTT
.,TRBJ1-6,.,TRBV19,CASSMYSSVQNSPLHF,TGTGCCAGTAGTATGTACAGTTCGGTCCAAAATTCACCCCTCCACTTT
.,TRBJ2-3,.,TRBV27,CASSSLRLGDTQYF,TGTGCCAGCAGTTCCCTGAGACTTGGAGATACGCAGTATTTT
once,TRBJ2-2,.,TRBV5-1,CASSPTAANTGELFF,TGCGCCAGCAGCCCGACAGCTGCGAACACCGGGGAGCTGTTTTTT
.,TRBJ1-2,TRBD1,TRBV5-1,CASSPGQGMGGYTF,TGCGCCAGCAGCCCGGGACAGGGGATGGGCGGCTACACCTTC
.,TRBJ2-5,TRBD2,TRBV27,CASRSSGTSGGAQETQYF,TGTGCCAGCAGATCCTCCGGGACTAGCGGGGGGGCCCAAGAGACCCAGTACTTC
.,TRBJ1-1,.,TRBV7-9,CASSSPPGGRSAEAFF,TGTGCCAGCAGCTCCCCGCCCGGGGGGAGAAGCGCTGAAGCTTTCTTT
.,TRBJ2-1,.,TRBV9,CASSVEYDSYNEQFF,TGTGCCAGCAGCGTAGAATACGACTCCTACAATGAGCAGTTCTTC
.,TRBJ1-1,.,TRBV6-5,CASSKSTGSNTEAFF,TGTGCCAGCAGCAAAAGCACAGGGTCGAATACTGAAGCTTTCTTT
.,TRBJ2-7,TRBD1,TRBV6-1,CASSEWVTGLEQYF,TGTGCCAGCAGTGAATGGGTGACAGGGCTTGAGCAGTACTTC
.,TRBJ2-3,.,TRBV18,CASSPNSVLGSTDTQYF,TGTGCCAGCTCACCAAATAGCGTACTAGGTAGCACAGATACGCAGTATTTT
.,TRBJ1-1,.,TRBV6-5,CASNWGKGTEAFF,TGTGCCAGCAATTGGGGCAAGGGCACTGAAGCTTTCTTT